Presented here are 30 T cell receptor beta chains from one specimen sequenced in a study of Ad26.COV2.S vaccination and SARS-CoV-2 variants (dated by TCRdb to the early 2020s). Per the publication, the time point label means: individuals recovered from natural SARS-CoV-2 infection. Library creation used the immunoSEQ multiplex PCR assay. TCRdb re-hosts the immuneACCESS table, in-frame sequences only. Its copies lack some clones; in the studies checked, an unresolved V gene accounts for under half of them, and the cause for the rest is not known. The sample table records 180,000 or so clones; approximately 88% of these occur just once. Approximately 6% of the sample comes from the top ten. The material sequenced was peripheral blood, taken after recovery from COVID-19. These receptors originate from a human donor who had recovered from COVID-19.

The chain links TRBV11-2 to TRBJ1-5, with 9 bases that match TRBD1. Germline V gene sequence: CDR1 SGHAT, CDR2 FQNNGV. Trimming removed 0 bases from V and 6 bases from J; junction bases left unmatched: 3. The CDR3 is made up of 15 amino acids. The CDR3: CASSLETGGSQPQHF. The CDR3 DNA is TGTGCCAGCAGCTTAGAGACAGGGGGAAGTCAGCCCCAGCATTTT.

This chain uses TRBV5-1 with TRBJ2-1, with 10 bases aligning to TRBD1. Germline-derived CDR1 and CDR2 are SGHRS and YFSETQ. V was pared by 4 bases and J by 3 bases, with 4 bases of the junction left unmatched. The CDR3 consists of 15 residues. CDR3 nucleotide sequence: TGCGCCAGCAGCAGAGGACAGGGGGTCTACAATGAGCAGTTCTTC. Protein: CASSRGQGVYNEQFF.

CDR3 sequence (DNA): TGTGCCAGCAGTTATGAGTTTTGGACTGAAGCTTTCTTT. Translated: CASSYEFWTEAFF. This rearrangement joins TRBV6-5 to TRBJ1-1; D gene uncertain. Trimming cost V 3 bases and J 5 bases, with 10 bases left between them. Germline assignment: CDR1 MNHEY and CDR2 SVGAGI. The CDR3 length is 13 residues.

The rearrangement joins TRBV11-2 to TRBJ2-3, with 9 nucleotides matching TRBD2. CDR1 SGHAT and CDR2 FQNNGV come from the germline V gene. V lost 4 bases to trimming and J lost 3 bases; unmatched junction nucleotides: 8. CDR3 length: 16 residues. The CDR3 region is CASSSQRGALTDTQYF. The CDR3 DNA is TGTGCCAGCAGCTCCCAGCGGGGGGCCCTAACAGATACGCAGTATTTT. Full variable domain (outside the CDR3, taken from reference TRBV11-2 and TRBJ2-3): EAGVAQSPRYKIIEKRQSVAFWCNPISGHATLYWYQQILGQGPKLLIQFQNNGVVDDSQLPKDRFSAERLKGVDSTLKIQPAKLEDSAVYLCASSSQRGALTDTQYFGPGTRLTVL.

This rearrangement joins TRBV20-1 to TRBJ1-2, with D unresolved. Germline V gives CDR1 DFQATT, CDR2 SNEGSKA (reference sequence). The CDR3 totals 11 residues. The V and J ends lost 1 base and 7 bases respectively, with 7 bases between them. This chain's CDR3 is CSARGSSGYTF. The CDR3 DNA reads TGCAGTGCTAGAGGGAGTTCTGGCTACACCTTC.

The rearrangement links TRBV4-1 to TRBJ2-5; 9 nucleotides line up with TRBD1. The length of the CDR3 is 15 residues. The ends lost 0 bases at V and 7 bases at J; junction bases unmatched: 6. Germline lookup yields CDR1 MGHRA and CDR2 YSYEKL. The CDR3 here is CASSQETGGIGTQYF. In DNA form, the CDR3 reads TGCGCCAGCAGCCAAGAGACAGGGGGAATCGGGACCCAGTACTTC.

At least ten counts were recorded for this clone. This chain connects TRBV12-3 or TRBV12-4 to TRBJ1-1, with D unresolved. The CDR3 totals 13 residues. Trimming shortened V by 7 bases and J by 3 bases, and 12 bases separated the two germline ends. CDR3 bases: TGTGCCAGCACCCTTGACCGACACACTGAAGCTTTCTTT. Translation gives CASTLDRHTEAFF.

The chain couples TRBV10-3 to TRBJ1-5; D call uncertain. The CDR3 contains 14 residues. Looked up from germline, CDR1 is ENHRY and CDR2 is SYGVKD. Trimming took off 0 bases at V and 3 bases at J, with 6 bases between the two ends. CDR3 residues: CAISESFNNQPQHF. DNA for the CDR3: TGTGCCATCAGTGAGTCGTTCAACAATCAGCCCCAGCATTTT.

The chain employs TRBV7-2 and TRBJ2-7; D gene unclear. V was trimmed by 1 base and J by 0 bases, leaving 16 bases between them. In germline, CDR1 is SGHTA, CDR2 FQGNSA. CDR3 length: 17 residues. CDR3 residues: CASSLGWVRPHSYEQYF. The CDR3 DNA sequence: TGTGCCAGCAGCTTAGGGTGGGTCAGGCCACACTCCTACGAGCAGTACTTC. The variable domain in full, with the rest retrieved from reference TRBV7-2 and TRBJ2-7, is GAGVSQSPSNKVTEKGKDVELRCDPISGHTALYWYRQSLGQGLEFLIYFQGNSAPDKSGLPSDRFSAERTGGSVSTLTIQRTQQEDSAVYLCASSLGWVRPHSYEQYFGPGTRLTVT.

V usage is TRBV3-1 (or the pseudogene TRBV3-2) and J usage is TRBJ1-5; 11 bases fit TRBD1. The V gene's germline CDR1 is LGHDT and CDR2 YNNKEL (reference sequence). The length of the CDR3 is 15 residues. Unmatched junction bases numbered 2, after V lost 1 base and J lost 6 bases. CDR3 nucleotide sequence: TGTGCCAGCAGCCAAGGGACAGGGGGCCCTCAGCCCCAGCATTTT. Translating gives CASSQGTGGPQPQHF.

V and J are TRBV25-1 and TRBJ2-7; 7 bases are shared with TRBD2. Trimming cost V 2 bases and J 0 bases; bases outside gene matches: 10. Germline lookup yields CDR1 MGHDK and CDR2 SYGVNS. The CDR3 is made up of 17 amino acids. The CDR3 DNA sequence: TGTGCCAGCAGTGAACAAATGGGGGGGGAGAGCTCCTACGAGCAGTACTTC. Its protein is CASSEQMGGESSYEQYF.

The CDR3 protein is CASSYLQGISYEQYF. The CDR3 region has the DNA TGTGCCAGCAGTTACCTGCAGGGGATATCCTACGAGCAGTACTTC. The chain employs TRBV6-5 and TRBJ2-7, with D maybe TRBD1 (6 bases). Per germline, CDR1 MNHEY and CDR2 SVGAGI. The CDR3 consists of 15 residues. V was clipped by 2 bases and J by 1 base, with 12 bases between them.

V gene TRBV7-3 combines with J gene TRBJ2-3; TRBD2 aligns across 7 bases. The length of the CDR3 is 14 residues. V was pared by 1 base and J by 3 bases, with 1 base of the junction left unmatched. Germline loops: CDR1 SGHTA, CDR2 FQGTGA. CDR3 in amino acids: CASSLSGGTDTQYF. The CDR3 DNA is TGTGCCAGCAGCTTAAGCGGGGGTACAGATACGCAGTATTTT. Full variable domain (rest looked up from reference TRBV7-3 and TRBJ2-3): GAGVSQTPSNKVTEKGKYVELRCDPISGHTALYWYRQSLGQGPEFLIYFQGTGAADDSGLPNDRFFAVRPEGSVSTLKIQRTERGDSAVYLCASSLSGGTDTQYFGPGTRLTVL.

The V and J genes are TRBV19 and TRBJ2-1; 8 bases are shared with TRBD2. The CDR3 has 13 amino acids. CDR1 and CDR2 from the germline V gene are LNHDA and SQIVND (reference sequence). V was pared by 6 bases and J by 2 bases, with 0 bases of the junction left unmatched. The CDR3 region is CASSGRAYNEQFF. DNA of the CDR3: TGTGCCAGTAGCGGGAGGGCCTACAATGAGCAGTTCTTC.

This clone came up a few times. The chain links TRBV10-3 to TRBJ2-7; no reliable D call. Germline CDR1 and CDR2: ENHRY and SYGVKD. V was clipped by 0 bases and J by 0 bases, with 15 bases between them. This CDR3 comprises 17 residues. CDR3 nucleotide sequence: TGTGCCATCAGTGAGTCAAAGGGCCTGGTCAGCTCCTACGAGCAGTACTTC. Its protein is CAISESKGLVSSYEQYF.

This clone was recorded only once. The chain uses TRBV18 and TRBJ2-1; weak D call: TRBD2 (6 bases). V was pared by 2 bases and J by 9 bases, with 17 bases between. From germline, CDR1 is KGHSH and CDR2 LQKENI. This CDR3 is 15 amino acids long. CDR3 nucleotide sequence: TGTGCCAGCTCACCAACGACTAGTCGGGGCAGTGAGCAGTTCTTC. It specifies CASSPTTSRGSEQFF.

This clone is a singleton in its sample. This chain connects TRBV6-1 to TRBJ1-6; D gene unclear. CDR3 length: 14 amino acids. V dropped 2 bases and J dropped 10 bases, with 12 bases sitting between them. Germline V CDR1 and CDR2: MNHNS, SASEGT. CDR3 loop: CASSELAGRSPLHF. CDR3 bases: TGTGCCAGCAGTGAATTGGCAGGTAGATCACCCCTCCACTTT.

V usage is TRBV24-1 and J usage is TRBJ2-7, with TRBD1 identical over 7 bases. V shed 3 bases and J 4 bases; nucleotides not matched to a gene: 5. This CDR3 spans 14 amino acids. From germline, CDR1 is KGHDR and CDR2 SFDVKD. The CDR3 is CATSDKDRAYEQYF. The CDR3 DNA follows: TGTGCCACCAGTGATAAAGACAGGGCGTACGAGCAGTACTTC.

The chain links TRBV7-9 to TRBJ2-7; no definite D call. Trimming removed 1 base at V and 1 base at J, with 11 bases between. The germline V gene has CDR1 SEHNR and CDR2 FQNEAQ (reference sequence). This CDR3 spans 15 amino acids. CDR3 bases: TGTGCCAGCAGCTTAGGCCAGTGGGCTTCCTACGAGCAGTACTTC. As protein: CASSLGQWASYEQYF.

The chain has TRBV24-1 and TRBJ2-5; D not certain. V lost 2 bases and J lost 0, with 9 bases in between. This CDR3 is 15 amino acids long. Germline V gives CDR1 KGHDR, CDR2 SFDVKD. This CDR3 is CATSDSQEYQETQYF. The CDR3 DNA is TGTGCCACCAGTGATTCACAAGAGTACCAAGAGACCCAGTACTTC.

J is TRBJ1-2 and V is TRBV2; D call uncertain. V lost 6 bases and J lost 4, with 18 bases in between. The CDR3 runs 15 residues. Germline V gene sequence: CDR1 SNHLY, CDR2 FYNNEI. CDR3 nucleotide sequence: TGTGCCAGCAGCGGCGGAGGTCCGGGGATCTATGGCTACACCTTC. Its protein product is CASSGGGPGIYGYTF.

This clone appeared once. The chain joins TRBV27 to TRBJ2-3; a weak D match, TRBD1 (6 bases). V shed 3 bases and J shed 5 bases, with 9 bases lying between them. The germline gives CDR1 MNHEY, CDR2 SMNVEV (reference sequence). The length of the CDR3 is 13 residues. The CDR3, as DNA: TGTGCCAGCAGTTTTTTCAGGGGAGATACGCAGTATTTT. Protein product: CASSFFRGDTQYF.

The chain uses TRBV25-1 and TRBJ1-6, with a possible D match to TRBD1 (5 bases). Germline V gives CDR1 MGHDK, CDR2 SYGVNS. V lost 3 bases, J lost 2 bases, and 11 bases lay in between. This CDR3 has 16 amino acids. CDR3 nucleotide sequence: TGTGCCAGCAGTGAGGGGGGGGGTCCCTATAATTCACCCCTCCACTTT. Translating it yields CASSEGGGPYNSPLHF.

The rearrangement uses TRBV5-5 and TRBJ2-1; TRBD2 matches 9 bases. Germline CDR1 reads SGHKS; CDR2 reads YYEKEE (reference sequence). J was trimmed by 6 bases and V by 4 bases; bases with no gene match: 14. The CDR3 is 17 residues long. CDR3: CASSPTPLAGTFNEQFF. In DNA form, the CDR3 reads TGTGCCAGCAGCCCGACCCCACTAGCGGGCACCTTCAATGAGCAGTTCTTC. Full variable domain (remainder filled in from reference TRBV5-5 and TRBJ2-1): DAGVTQSPTHLIKTRGQQVTLRCSPISGHKSVSWYQQVLGQGPQFIFQYYEKEERGRGNFPDRFSARQFPNYSSELNVNALLLGDSALYLCASSPTPLAGTFNEQFFGPGTRLTVL.

V is TRBV3-1 (or the pseudogene TRBV3-2) and J is TRBJ2-1; 14 bases agree with TRBD2. This CDR3 spans 17 amino acids. CDR1 and CDR2 (germline): LGHDT, YNNKEL (reference sequence). Trimming removed 4 bases from V and 8 bases from J; junction bases left unmatched: 10. This chain's CDR3 is CASSPHGLAGGGDEQFF. CDR3 nucleotides: TGTGCCAGCAGCCCCCACGGACTAGCGGGAGGAGGCGATGAGCAGTTCTTC.

The rearrangement uses TRBV28 and TRBJ2-3; 13 bases align to TRBD2. V lost 7 bases to trimming and J lost 2 bases; unmatched junction nucleotides: 9. CDR3 length equals 17 residues. Germline V lookup: CDR1 MDHEN, CDR2 SYDVKM. Written as DNA, the CDR3 is TGTGCCAGCACCCCCGGGGGACTAGCGGGATTCACAGATACGCAGTATTTT. Its translation: CASTPGGLAGFTDTQYF.

The V call is TRBV18, the J call TRBJ2-7, with a tentative D call TRBD1 (5 bases). Germline CDR1 and CDR2: KGHSH and LQKENI. This CDR3 comprises 13 residues. Trimming left V 7 bases short and J 2 bases short, with 12 bases between. The CDR3 nucleotides read TGTGCCAGCTTCGGACACCCTACCTACGAGCAGTACTTC. Translating it yields CASFGHPTYEQYF. The full variable domain, rest sourced from reference TRBV18 and TRBJ2-7, is NAGVMQNPRHLVRRRGQEARLRCSPMKGHSHVYWYRQLPEEGLKFMVYLQKENIIDESGMPKERFSAEFPKEGPSILRIQQVVRGDSAAYFCASFGHPTYEQYFGPGTRLTVT.

This sequence joins TRBV10-3 and TRBJ1-1; D is ambiguous. The V gene's germline CDR1 is ENHRY and CDR2 SYGVKD. The CDR3 runs 13 residues. V lost 7 bases and J 0 bases, leaving 9 bases between the germline ends. For the CDR3, the DNA is TGTGCCATCAACCCGGGAATGAACACTGAAGCTTTCTTT. Translating it yields CAINPGMNTEAFF.

V usage is TRBV6-5 and J usage is TRBJ2-1; D uncertain. V was clipped by 4 bases and J by 0 bases, with 13 bases between them. The CDR3 runs 16 residues. Germline loops: CDR1 MNHEY, CDR2 SVGAGI. The CDR3 DNA follows: TGTGCCAGCAGTTCGAAGACTTATACCTCCTACAATGAGCAGTTCTTC. This codes for CASSSKTYTSYNEQFF.

This clone was recorded a few times. The chain combines TRBV6-2 or TRBV6-3 with TRBJ1-2; TRBD1 is a possible D gene (5 bases). Trimming shortened V by 4 bases and J by 6 bases, and 12 bases separated the two germline ends. In germline, CDR1 is MNHEY, CDR2 SVGEGT. The CDR3 length is 13 residues. CDR3 coding DNA: TGTGCCAGCAGTTTTTTACAGGATAATGGCTACACCTTC. The encoded protein is CASSFLQDNGYTF.